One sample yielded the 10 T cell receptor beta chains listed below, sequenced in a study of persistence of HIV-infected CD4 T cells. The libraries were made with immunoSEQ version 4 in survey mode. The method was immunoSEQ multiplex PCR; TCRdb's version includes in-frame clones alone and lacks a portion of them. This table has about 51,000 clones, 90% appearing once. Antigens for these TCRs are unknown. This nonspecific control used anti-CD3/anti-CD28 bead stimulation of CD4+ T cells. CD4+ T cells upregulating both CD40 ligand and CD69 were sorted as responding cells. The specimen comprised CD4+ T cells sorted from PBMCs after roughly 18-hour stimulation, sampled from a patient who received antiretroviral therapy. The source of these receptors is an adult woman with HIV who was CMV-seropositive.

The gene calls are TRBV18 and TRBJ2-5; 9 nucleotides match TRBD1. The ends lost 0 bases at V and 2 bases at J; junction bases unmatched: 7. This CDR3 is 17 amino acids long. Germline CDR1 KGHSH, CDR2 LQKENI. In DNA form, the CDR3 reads TGTGCCAGCTCACCACCAAAAACGGGACAGGGTCAAGAGACCCAGTACTTC. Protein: CASSPPKTGQGQETQYF.

The CDR3 loop reads CASSPWGFSGRAKETQYF. Here the CDR3 DNA reads TGTGCCAGCAGTCCGTGGGGCTTTAGCGGGAGGGCCAAGGAGACCCAGTACTTC. This chain uses TRBV28 with TRBJ2-5, with 11 nucleotides matching TRBD2. The ends lost 5 bases at V and 5 bases at J; junction bases unmatched: 16. The germline gives CDR1 MDHEN, CDR2 SYDVKM. The CDR3 sequence is 18 residues long.

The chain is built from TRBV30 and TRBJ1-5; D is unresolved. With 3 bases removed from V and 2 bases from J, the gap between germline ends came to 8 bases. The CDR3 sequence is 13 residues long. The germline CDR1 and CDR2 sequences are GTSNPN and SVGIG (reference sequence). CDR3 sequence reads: CAWRARGNQPQHF. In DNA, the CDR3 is TGTGCCTGGAGGGCCAGAGGCAATCAGCCCCAGCATTTT.

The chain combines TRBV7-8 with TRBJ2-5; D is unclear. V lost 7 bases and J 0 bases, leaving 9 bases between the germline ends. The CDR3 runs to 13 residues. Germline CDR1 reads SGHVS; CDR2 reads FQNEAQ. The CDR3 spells CASTVGYQETQYF. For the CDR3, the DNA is TGTGCCAGCACCGTGGGGTACCAAGAGACCCAGTACTTC.

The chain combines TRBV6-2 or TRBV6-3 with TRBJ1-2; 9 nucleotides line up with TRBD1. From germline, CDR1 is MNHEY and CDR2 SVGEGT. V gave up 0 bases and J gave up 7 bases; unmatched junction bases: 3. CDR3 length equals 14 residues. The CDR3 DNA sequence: TGTGCCAGCAGTTACTCCGGGACAGGGTTTGGCTACACCTTC. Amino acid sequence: CASSYSGTGFGYTF.

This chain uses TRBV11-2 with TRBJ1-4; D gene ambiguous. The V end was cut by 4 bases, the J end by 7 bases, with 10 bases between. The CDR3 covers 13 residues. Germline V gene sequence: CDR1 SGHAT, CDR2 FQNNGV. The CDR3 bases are TGTGCCAGCAGCTCTACCGGGCCTGAAAAACTGTTTTTT. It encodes CASSSTGPEKLFF. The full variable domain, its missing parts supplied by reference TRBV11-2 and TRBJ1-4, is EAGVAQSPRYKIIEKRQSVAFWCNPISGHATLYWYQQILGQGPKLLIQFQNNGVVDDSQLPKDRFSAERLKGVDSTLKIQPAKLEDSAVYLCASSSTGPEKLFFGSGTQLSVL.

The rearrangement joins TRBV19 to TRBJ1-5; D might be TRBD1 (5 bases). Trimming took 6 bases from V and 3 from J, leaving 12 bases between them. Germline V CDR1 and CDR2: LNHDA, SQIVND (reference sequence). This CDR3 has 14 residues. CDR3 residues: CASRPGRFNQPQHF. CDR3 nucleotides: TGTGCCAGTAGACCGGGACGGTTCAATCAGCCCCAGCATTTT.

CDR3 residues: CASRDRSSYNSPLHF. For the CDR3, the DNA is TGTGCCAGCAGAGACCGTAGCTCCTATAATTCACCCCTCCACTTT. The chain carries TRBV2 and TRBJ1-6; no reliable D call. V lost 6 bases and J 0 bases, leaving 9 bases between the germline ends. Germline CDR1 is SNHLY and CDR2 is FYNNEI. The CDR3 extends over 15 amino acids. Drawing the rest from reference TRBV2 and TRBJ1-6, the complete variable domain is EPEVTQTPSHQVTQMGQEVILRCVPISNHLYFYWYRQILGQKVEFLVSFYNNEISEKSEIFDDQFSVERPDGSNFTLKIRSTKLEDSAMYFCASRDRSSYNSPLHFGNGTRLTVT.

In DNA, the CDR3 is TGTGCCAGCAGTAGGGACGGACTAGCGGCCTACGAGCAGTACTTC. This sequence encodes CASSRDGLAAYEQYF. The J gene is TRBJ2-7, the V gene TRBV2, with 10 bases lining up with TRBD2. This CDR3 comprises 15 residues. Germline CDR1 reads SNHLY; CDR2 reads FYNNEI. The J segment lost 2 bases and the V segment lost 5 bases, leaving 6 bases of the junction unmatched. Together with reference TRBV2 and TRBJ2-7, the CDR3 gives the full variable domain: EPEVTQTPSHQVTQMGQEVILRCVPISNHLYFYWYRQILGQKVEFLVSFYNNEISEKSEIFDDQFSVERPDGSNFTLKIRSTKLEDSAMYFCASSRDGLAAYEQYFGPGTRLTVT.

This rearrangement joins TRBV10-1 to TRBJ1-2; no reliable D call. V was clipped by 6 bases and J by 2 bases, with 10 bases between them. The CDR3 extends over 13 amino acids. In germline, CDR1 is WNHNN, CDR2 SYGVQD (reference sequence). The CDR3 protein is CASSLTVNYGYTF. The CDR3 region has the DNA TGCGCCAGCAGCCTGACGGTGAACTATGGCTACACCTTC.